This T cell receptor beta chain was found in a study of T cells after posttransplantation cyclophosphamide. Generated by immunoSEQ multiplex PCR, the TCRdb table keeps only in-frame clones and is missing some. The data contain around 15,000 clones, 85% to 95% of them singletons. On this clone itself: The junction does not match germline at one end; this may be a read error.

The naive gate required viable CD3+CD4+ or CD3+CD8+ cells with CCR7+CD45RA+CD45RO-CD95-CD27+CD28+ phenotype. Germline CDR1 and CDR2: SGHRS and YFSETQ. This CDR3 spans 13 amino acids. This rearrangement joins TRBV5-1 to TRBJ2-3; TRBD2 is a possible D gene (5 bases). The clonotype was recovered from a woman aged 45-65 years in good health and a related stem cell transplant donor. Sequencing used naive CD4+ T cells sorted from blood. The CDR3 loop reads CASSLSTGDTRYF. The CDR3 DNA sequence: TGCGCCAGCAGCTTGAGTACCGGGGATACGCGGTATTTT. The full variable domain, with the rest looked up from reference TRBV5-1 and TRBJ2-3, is KAGVTQTPRYLIKTRGQQVTLSCSPISGHRSVSWYQQTPGQGLQFLFEYFSETQRNKGNFPGRFSGRQFSNSRSEMNVSTLELGDSALYLCASSLSTGDTRYFGPGTRLTVL.